These 8 T cell receptor beta chains were all obtained from the same sample, sequenced in a study of a mutant IDH1 vaccine in newly diagnosed glioma. Produced via immunoSEQ multiplex PCR; TCRdb's table is partial and in-frame only. The table shows approximately 62,000 clones, with about 88% occurring only once. For these TCRs, the target antigens are not known. Time point described: week 23, last vaccination. The investigators gave 300 ug of mutant IDH1 20-mer peptide in each vaccine dose, together with topical imiquimod. The sequenced sample was PBMCs, obtained from a glioma patient whose treatment included an IDH1 peptide vaccine. The receptors here all came from a man between 25 and 39 years old with glioma.

The chain has TRBV7-8 and TRBJ2-1, with TRBD2 as a possible D gene (7 bases). CDR1 is SGHVS and CDR2 is FQNEAQ in the germline V gene. The length of the CDR3 is 16 residues. V lost 0 bases and J lost 5, with 14 bases in between. CDR3 sequence: CASSLAGAGANNEQFF. The CDR3 nucleotides read TGTGCCAGCAGCTTAGCGGGGGCGGGGGCGAACAATGAGCAGTTCTTC.

This chain connects TRBV5-1 to TRBJ1-4; TRBD1 matches at 7 bases. CDR1 is SGHRS and CDR2 is YFSETQ in the germline V gene. The trim removed 0 bases at V and 4 bases at J, leaving 3 bases unmatched. This CDR3 is built from 15 residues. The CDR3 DNA sequence: TGCGCCAGCAGCTTGGAGGGGGCCTATAATGAAAAACTGTTTTTT. Residues: CASSLEGAYNEKLFF.

This clone was detected once. The chain couples TRBV29-1 to TRBJ2-7, with D tentatively TRBD1 (6 bases). Germline V gene sequence: CDR1 SQVTM, CDR2 ANQGSEA. CDR3 length: 12 amino acids. The germline V and J ends were trimmed by 6 bases and 2 bases, with 11 bases remaining between them. CDR3: CSVATGTYEQYF. The CDR3 bases are TGCAGCGTGGCGACAGGCACCTACGAGCAGTACTTC.

This clone was picked up one time. The chain employs TRBV6-1 and TRBJ2-3; a possible D gene is TRBD1 (5 bases). The CDR3 is 17 residues long. With 0 bases removed from V and 4 bases from J, the gap between germline ends came to 17 bases. CDR1 MNHNS and CDR2 SASEGT come from the germline V gene. CDR3 sequence (DNA): TGTGCCAGCAGTGAAGCGCTTATGGCAGGGCCGGCAGATACGCAGTATTTT. It is translated as CASSEALMAGPADTQYF.

The rearrangement uses TRBV19 and TRBJ1-1; 7 bases fit TRBD1. J gave up 8 bases and V 7 bases, and 22 bases lay outside the gene matches. This CDR3 has 17 residues. Germline CDR1 LNHDA, CDR2 SQIVND (reference sequence). The CDR3 nucleotides read TGTGCCAGTAAGAGGCGACAGGGTGCGGGGGGCGCCCCGGAAGCTTTCTTT. Protein product: CASKRRQGAGGAPEAFF.

V gene TRBV5-5 combines with J gene TRBJ2-7; the match to TRBD1 covers 11 bases. CDR1 SGHKS and CDR2 YYEKEE come from the germline V gene (reference sequence). The CDR3 has 17 residues. V dropped 1 base and J dropped 3; count of bases not matched to a gene: 9. Here the CDR3 reads CASSLNPRTGGRYEQYF. As DNA, the CDR3 is TGTGCCAGCAGCTTGAACCCCCGGACAGGGGGCCGCTACGAGCAGTACTTC.

The chain recombines TRBV18 with TRBJ2-7, with unresolved D. The CDR3 is 13 amino acids. CDR1 KGHSH and CDR2 LQKENI come from the germline V gene. The V and J ends lost 3 bases and 5 bases respectively, with 11 bases between them. The CDR3 protein is CASSPIKKDEQYF. The CDR3 DNA follows: TGTGCCAGCTCACCGATTAAAAAGGACGAGCAGTACTTC.

This chain uses TRBV5-6 with TRBJ1-1; D is uncertain. In germline, CDR1 is SGHDT, CDR2 YYEEEE. V lost 3 bases, J lost 4 bases, and 10 bases lay in between. There are 13 residues in the CDR3. This CDR3 reads CASSYGGGTEAFF. The CDR3 DNA sequence: TGTGCCAGCAGCTACGGTGGAGGCACTGAAGCTTTCTTT.